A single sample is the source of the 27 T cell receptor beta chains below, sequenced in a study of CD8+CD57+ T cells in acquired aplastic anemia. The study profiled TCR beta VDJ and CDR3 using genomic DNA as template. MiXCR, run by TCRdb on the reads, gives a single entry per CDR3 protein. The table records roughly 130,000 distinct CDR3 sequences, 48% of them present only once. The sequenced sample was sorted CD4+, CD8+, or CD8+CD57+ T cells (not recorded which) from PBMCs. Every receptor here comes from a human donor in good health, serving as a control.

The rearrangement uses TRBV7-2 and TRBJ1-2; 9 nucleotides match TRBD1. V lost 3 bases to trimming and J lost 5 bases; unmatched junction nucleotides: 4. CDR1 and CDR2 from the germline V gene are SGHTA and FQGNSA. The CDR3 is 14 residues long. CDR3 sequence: CASSFLGQGYGYTF. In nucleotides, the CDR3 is TGTGCCAGCAGCTTCTTGGGACAGGGTTATGGCTACACCTTC.

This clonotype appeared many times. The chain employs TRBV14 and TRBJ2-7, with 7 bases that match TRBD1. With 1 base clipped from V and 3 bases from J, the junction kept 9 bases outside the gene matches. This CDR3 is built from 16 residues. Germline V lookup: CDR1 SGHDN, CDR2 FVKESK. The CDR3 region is CASSQALTGYLYEQYF. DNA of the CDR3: TGTGCCAGCAGCCAAGCCCTGACAGGGTACCTCTACGAGCAGTACTTC.

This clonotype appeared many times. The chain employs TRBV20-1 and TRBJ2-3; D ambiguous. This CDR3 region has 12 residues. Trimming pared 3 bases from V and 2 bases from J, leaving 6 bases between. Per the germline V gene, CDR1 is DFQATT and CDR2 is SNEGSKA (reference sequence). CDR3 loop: CSASVPTDTQYF. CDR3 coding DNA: TGCAGTGCTAGTGTCCCCACAGATACGCAGTATTTT.

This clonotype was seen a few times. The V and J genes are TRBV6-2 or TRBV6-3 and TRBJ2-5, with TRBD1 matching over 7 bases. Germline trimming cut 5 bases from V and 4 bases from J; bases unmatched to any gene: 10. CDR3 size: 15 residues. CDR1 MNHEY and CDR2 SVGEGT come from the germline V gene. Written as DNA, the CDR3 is TGTGCCAGCAGTGGTCGCAGGACAGGTTTAGAGACCCAGTACTTC. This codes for CASSGRRTGLETQYF.

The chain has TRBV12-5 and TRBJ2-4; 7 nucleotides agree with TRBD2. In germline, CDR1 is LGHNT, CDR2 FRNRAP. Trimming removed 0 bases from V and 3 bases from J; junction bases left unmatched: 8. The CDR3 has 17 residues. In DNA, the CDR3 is TGTGCTAGTGGTTTGGTACTCGGCAGGGAGGGCAAAAACATTCAGTACTTC. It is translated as CASGLVLGREGKNIQYF. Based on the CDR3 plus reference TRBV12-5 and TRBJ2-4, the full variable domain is DARVTQTPRHKVTEMGQEVTMRCQPILGHNTVFWYRQTMMQGLELLAYFRNRAPLDDSGMPKDRFSAEMPDATLATLKIQPSEPRDSAVYFCASGLVLGREGKNIQYFGAGTRLSVL.

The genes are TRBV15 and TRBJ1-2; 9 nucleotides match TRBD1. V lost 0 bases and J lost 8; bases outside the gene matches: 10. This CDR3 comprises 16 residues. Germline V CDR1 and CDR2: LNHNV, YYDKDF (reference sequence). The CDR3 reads CATSREQGASVEGYTF. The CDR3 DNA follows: TGTGCCACCAGCAGAGAACAGGGGGCCTCAGTTGAAGGCTACACCTTC. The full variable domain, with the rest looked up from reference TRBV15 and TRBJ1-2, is DAMVIQNPRYQVTQFGKPVTLSCSQTLNHNVMYWYQQKSSQAPKLLFHYYDKDFNNEADTPDNFQSRRPNTSFCFLDIRSPGLGDTAMYLCATSREQGASVEGYTFGSGTRLTVV.

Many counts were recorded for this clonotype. The CDR3 bases are TGTGCCAGCAGCTCACAGGGATTAATCAATCAGCCCCAGCATTTT. It is translated as CASSSQGLINQPQHF. This chain connects TRBV7-2 to TRBJ1-5; a weak D match, TRBD1 (6 bases). From germline, CDR1 is SGHTA and CDR2 FQGNSA. This CDR3 comprises 15 residues. Trimming pared 4 bases from V and 3 bases from J, leaving 13 bases between.

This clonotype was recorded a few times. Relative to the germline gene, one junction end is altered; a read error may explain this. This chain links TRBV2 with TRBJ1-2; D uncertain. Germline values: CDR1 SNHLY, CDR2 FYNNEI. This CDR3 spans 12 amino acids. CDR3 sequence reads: CSSSFGENGYTF. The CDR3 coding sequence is TGTTCCAGCAGTTTTGGAGAAAATGGCTACACCTTC. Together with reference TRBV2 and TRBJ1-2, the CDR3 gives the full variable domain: EPEVTQTPSHQVTQMGQEVILRCVPISNHLYFYWYRQILGQKVEFLVSFYNNEISEKSEIFDDQFSVERPDGSNFTLKIRSTKLEDSAMYFCSSSFGENGYTFGSGTRLTVV.

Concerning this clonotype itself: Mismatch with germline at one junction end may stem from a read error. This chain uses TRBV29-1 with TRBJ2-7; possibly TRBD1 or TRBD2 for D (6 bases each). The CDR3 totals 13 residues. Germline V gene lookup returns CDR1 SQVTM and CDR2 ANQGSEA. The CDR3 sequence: CRVRRGLGYEQYF. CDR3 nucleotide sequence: TGCCGCGTCCGACGGGGGCTGGGCTACGAGCAGTACTTC.

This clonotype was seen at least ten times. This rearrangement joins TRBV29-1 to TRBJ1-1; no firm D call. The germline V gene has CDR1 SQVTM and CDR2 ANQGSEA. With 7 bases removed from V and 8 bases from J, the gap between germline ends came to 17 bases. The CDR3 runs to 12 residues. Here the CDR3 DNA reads TGCAGCGCCCGAGTGTCGGGTTCCGAAGCTTTCTTT. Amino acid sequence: CSARVSGSEAFF. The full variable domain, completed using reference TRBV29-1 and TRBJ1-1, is SAVISQKPSRDICQRGTSLTIQCQVDSQVTMMFWYRQQPGQSLTLIATANQGSEATYESGFVIDKFPISRPNLTFSTLTVSNMSPEDSSIYLCSARVSGSEAFFGQGTRLTVV.

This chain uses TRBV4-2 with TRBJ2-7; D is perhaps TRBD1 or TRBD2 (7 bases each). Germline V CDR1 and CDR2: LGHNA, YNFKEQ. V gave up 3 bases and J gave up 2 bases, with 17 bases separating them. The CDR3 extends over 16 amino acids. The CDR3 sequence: CASSHRETGRAYEQYF. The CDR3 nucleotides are TGTGCCAGCAGCCACCGAGAGACAGGGAGGGCCTACGAGCAGTACTTC.

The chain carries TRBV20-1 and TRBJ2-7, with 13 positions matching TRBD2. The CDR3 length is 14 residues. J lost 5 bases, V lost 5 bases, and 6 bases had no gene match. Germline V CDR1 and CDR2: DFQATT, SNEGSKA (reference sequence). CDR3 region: CSARRTSGGNEQYF. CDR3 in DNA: TGCAGTGCTCGCCGGACTAGCGGGGGAAACGAGCAGTACTTC.

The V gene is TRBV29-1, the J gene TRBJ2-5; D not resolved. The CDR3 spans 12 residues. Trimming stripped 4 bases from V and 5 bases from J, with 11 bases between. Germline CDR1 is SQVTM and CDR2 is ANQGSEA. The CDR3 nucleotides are TGCAGCGTTGCAATAGGTCGGGAGACCCAGTACTTC. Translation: CSVAIGRETQYF.

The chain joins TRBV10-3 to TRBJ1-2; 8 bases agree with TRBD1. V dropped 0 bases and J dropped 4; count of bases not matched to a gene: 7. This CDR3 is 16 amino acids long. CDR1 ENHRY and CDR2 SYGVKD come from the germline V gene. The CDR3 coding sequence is TGTGCCATCAGTGAGTCGCGGACAGGGTTGGGCTATGGCTACACCTTC. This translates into CAISESRTGLGYGYTF.

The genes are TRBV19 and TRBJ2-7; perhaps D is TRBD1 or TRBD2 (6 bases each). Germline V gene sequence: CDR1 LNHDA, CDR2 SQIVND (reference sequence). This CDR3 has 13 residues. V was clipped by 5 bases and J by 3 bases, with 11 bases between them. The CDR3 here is CASSAGGVYEQYF. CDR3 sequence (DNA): TGTGCCAGTAGTGCCGGGGGCGTCTACGAGCAGTACTTC.

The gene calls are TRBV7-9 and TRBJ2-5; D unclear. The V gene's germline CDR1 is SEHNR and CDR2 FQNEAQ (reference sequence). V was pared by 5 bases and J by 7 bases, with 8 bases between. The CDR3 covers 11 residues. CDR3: CASSPDLTQYF. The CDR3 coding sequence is TGTGCCAGCAGCCCAGACTTGACCCAGTACTTC.

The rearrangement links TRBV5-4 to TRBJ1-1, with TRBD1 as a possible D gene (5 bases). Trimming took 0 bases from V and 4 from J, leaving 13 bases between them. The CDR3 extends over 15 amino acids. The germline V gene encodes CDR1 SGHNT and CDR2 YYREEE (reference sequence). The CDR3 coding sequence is TGTGCCAGCAGCTTGGGTGGGACTTTGAGCACTGAAGCTTTCTTT. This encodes CASSLGGTLSTEAFF.

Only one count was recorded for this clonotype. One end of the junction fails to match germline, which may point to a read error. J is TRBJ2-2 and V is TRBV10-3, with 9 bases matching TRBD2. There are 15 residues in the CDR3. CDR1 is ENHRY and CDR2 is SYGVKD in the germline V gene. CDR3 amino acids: CAIRSGGTHTGELSF. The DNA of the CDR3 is TGTGCCATCAGGAGCGGGGGGACTCACACCGGGGAGCTGTCTTTT.

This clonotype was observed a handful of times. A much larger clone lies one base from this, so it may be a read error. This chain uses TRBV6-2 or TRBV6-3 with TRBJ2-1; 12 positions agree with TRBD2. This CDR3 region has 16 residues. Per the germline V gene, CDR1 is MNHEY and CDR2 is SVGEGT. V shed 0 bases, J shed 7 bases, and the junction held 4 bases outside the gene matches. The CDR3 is CASSYSETSGGNEQFF. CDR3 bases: TGTGCCAGCAGTTACTCCGAGACTAGCGGGGGAAATGAGCAGTTCTTC.

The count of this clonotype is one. The CDR3 protein is CATSDLGQTYGYTF. The CDR3 DNA reads as TGTGCCACCAGTGATTTAGGGCAGACCTATGGCTACACCTTC. The rearrangement joins TRBV24-1 to TRBJ1-2; no reliable D call. The V gene lost 1 base and the J gene lost 4 bases, with 9 bases spanning the gap. This CDR3 comprises 14 residues. Per germline, CDR1 KGHDR and CDR2 SFDVKD.

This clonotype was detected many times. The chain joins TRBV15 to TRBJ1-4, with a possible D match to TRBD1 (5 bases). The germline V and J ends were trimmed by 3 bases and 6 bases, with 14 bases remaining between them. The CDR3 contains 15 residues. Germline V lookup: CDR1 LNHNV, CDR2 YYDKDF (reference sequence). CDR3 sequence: CATSREGFGDEKLFF. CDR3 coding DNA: TGTGCCACCAGCAGGGAGGGGTTCGGGGATGAAAAACTGTTTTTT.

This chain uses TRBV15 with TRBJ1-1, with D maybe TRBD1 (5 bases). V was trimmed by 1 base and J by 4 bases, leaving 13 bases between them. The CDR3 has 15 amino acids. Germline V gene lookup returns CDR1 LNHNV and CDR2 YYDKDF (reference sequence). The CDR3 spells CATSRGQGLGTEAFF. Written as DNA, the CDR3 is TGTGCCACCAGCAGAGGGCAGGGACTTGGCACTGAAGCTTTCTTT.

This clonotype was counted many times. The CDR3 protein is CASSFTGGRYEQYF. CDR3 nucleotide sequence: TGCGCCAGCAGCTTTACAGGGGGTCGGTACGAGCAGTACTTC. The chain has TRBV5-1 and TRBJ2-7; TRBD1 matches 8 bases. The CDR3 is 14 residues long. Germline trimming cut 2 bases from V and 4 bases from J; bases unmatched to any gene: 5. Germline assignment: CDR1 SGHRS and CDR2 YFSETQ. Supplemented by reference TRBV5-1 and TRBJ2-7, the full variable domain reads KAGVTQTPRYLIKTRGQQVTLSCSPISGHRSVSWYQQTPGQGLQFLFEYFSETQRNKGNFPGRFSGRQFSNSRSEMNVSTLELGDSALYLCASSFTGGRYEQYFGPGTRLTVT.

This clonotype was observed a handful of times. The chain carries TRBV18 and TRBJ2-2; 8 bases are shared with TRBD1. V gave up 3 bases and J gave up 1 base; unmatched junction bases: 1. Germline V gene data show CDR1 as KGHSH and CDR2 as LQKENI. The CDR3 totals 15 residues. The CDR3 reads CASSPGTGNTGELFF. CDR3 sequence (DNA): TGTGCCAGCTCACCCGGGACAGGGAACACCGGGGAGCTGTTTTTT. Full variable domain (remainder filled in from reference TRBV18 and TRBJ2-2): NAGVMQNPRHLVRRRGQEARLRCSPMKGHSHVYWYRQLPEEGLKFMVYLQKENIIDESGMPKERFSAEFPKEGPSILRIQQVVRGDSAAYFCASSPGTGNTGELFFGEGSRLTVL.

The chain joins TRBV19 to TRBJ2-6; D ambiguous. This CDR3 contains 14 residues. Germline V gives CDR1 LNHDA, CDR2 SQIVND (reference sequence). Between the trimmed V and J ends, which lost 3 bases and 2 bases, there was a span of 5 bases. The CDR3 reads CASSMGTGANVLTF. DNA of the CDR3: TGTGCCAGTAGTATGGGGACTGGGGCCAACGTCCTGACTTTC. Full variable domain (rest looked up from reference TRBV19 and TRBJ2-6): DGGITQSPKYLFRKEGQNVTLSCEQNLNHDAMYWYRQDPGQGLRLIYYSQIVNDFQKGDIAEGYSVSREKKESFPLTVTSAQKNPTAFYLCASSMGTGANVLTFGAGSRLTVL.

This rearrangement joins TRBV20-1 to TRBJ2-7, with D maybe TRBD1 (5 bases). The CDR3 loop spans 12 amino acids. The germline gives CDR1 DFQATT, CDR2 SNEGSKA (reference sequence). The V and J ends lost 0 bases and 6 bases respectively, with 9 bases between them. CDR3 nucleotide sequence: TGCAGTGCTAGAGAGGGGCCAGGCGAGCAGTACTTC. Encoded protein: CSAREGPGEQYF.

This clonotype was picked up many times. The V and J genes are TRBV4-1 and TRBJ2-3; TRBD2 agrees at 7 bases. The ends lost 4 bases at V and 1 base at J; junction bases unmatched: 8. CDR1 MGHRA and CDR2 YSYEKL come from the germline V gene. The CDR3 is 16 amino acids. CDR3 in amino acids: CASSLGEGTRTDTQYF. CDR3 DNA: TGCGCCAGCAGCCTCGGGGAGGGAACCCGCACAGATACGCAGTATTTT.